Included here is one TCR beta chain sequence, with context. What it binds is unknown. This sample was included in a study of T-cell reconstitution after alpha-beta-depleted transplantation in children. Whole-study results and caveats: Expanded graft clones, several hundred of them, were reportedly the source of alpha-beta T cells about two months after transplant. For some patients, TCRbeta diversity was high at day 60 because of recipient T cells and thymic progenitors that survived. When one year had passed after transplant, most T-cell counts and diversity came from newly produced T cells.

V dropped 2 bases and J dropped 3; count of bases not matched to a gene: 7. The germline gives CDR1 SGHTA, CDR2 FQGNSA. The CDR3 length is 16 residues. Unique molecular identifiers were incorporated when the TCRbeta library was constructed. TCRdb processed the PCR reads anew with MiXCR; each CDR3 protein has one entry. Of approximately 85,000 distinct CDR3 sequences detected, around 16% appear once; the ten largest clones hold around a fifth. The TCR sequence derives from a male patient between 2 and 9 years old who had a stem cell transplant for acute lymphoblastic leukemia, so the T cells may come from the graft donor. The sequencing used PBMCs, mostly from graft donor cells, collected 180 days after TCRalphabeta/CD19-depleted stem cell transplant. This rearrangement joins TRBV7-2 to TRBJ2-1; 7 nucleotides line up with TRBD2. For the CDR3, the DNA is TGTGCCAGCAGCTTACACGCCAGCGGGAACTACAATGAGCAGTTCTTC. It is translated as CASSLHASGNYNEQFF.